The rows below give T cell receptor beta chains drawn from one sample of a study of early T cells in non-severe SARS-CoV-2 infection. A single record per CDR3 protein comes from TCRdb applying MiXCR to the 5' RACE reads. The sample consists of nearly 95,000 distinct CDR3 sequences, 16% of them appearing once. This specimen was whole blood, taken at baseline. The source is an adult who was a healthcare worker with PCR-confirmed SARS-CoV-2 infection or an uninfected control (not recorded which). CDR3s include the opening cysteine and the closing phenylalanine or tryptophan. D genes are given only for firm matches. Not all rows give a size; the values are once, few, many and, for expanded clones, a class.

V gene	clone size	D gene	J gene	CDR3 protein	CDR3 DNA
TRBV12-3/TRBV12-4	few	-	TRBJ2-3	CASSSRSWRSTDTQYF	TGTGCCAGCAGTTCCCGTAGCTGGCGTAGCACAGATACGCAGTATTTT
TRBV7-2	-	-	TRBJ2-3	CASSLEPAFSTDTQYF	TGTGCCAGCAGCTTAGAACCCGCATTTAGCACAGATACGCAGTATTTT
TRBV12-3/TRBV12-4	-	-	TRBJ2-2	CASSPRPGELFF	TGTGCCAGCAGTCCTCGGCCCGGGGAGCTGTTTTTT
TRBV6-1	few	-	TRBJ2-1	CASRSQVEQFF	TGTGCCAGCAGATCACAGGTTGAGCAGTTCTTC
TRBV7-9	few	-	TRBJ1-4	CASSPPGTNEKLFF	TGTGCCAGCAGCCCACCCGGAACTAATGAAAAACTGTTTTTT
TRBV6-1	few	-	TRBJ2-5	CASSEDNLATRIVSQETQYF	TGTGCCAGCAGTGAAGACAACCTGGCAACTCGAATAGTTTCACAAGAGACCCAGTACTTC
TRBV29-1	-	TRBD1	TRBJ2-5	CSVVMVGQGIGETQYF	TGCAGCGTAGTTATGGTAGGACAGGGGATCGGAGAGACCCAGTACTTC
TRBV7-9	-	-	TRBJ1-4	CASSLGGSREKLFF	TGTGCCAGCAGCCTGGGGGGATCTAGAGAAAAACTGTTTTTT
TRBV28	few	-	TRBJ2-7	CASTKPTGRYEQYF	TGTGCCAGCACCAAACCGACAGGTCGCTACGAGCAGTACTTC
TRBV6-2/TRBV6-3	-	-	TRBJ2-7	CASSYWGLWEQYF	TGTGCCAGCAGTTATTGGGGATTATGGGAGCAGTACTTC
TRBV3-1	-	-	TRBJ2-3	CASSQGTSRADTQYF	TGTGCCAGCAGCCAGGGGACGTCTCGCGCAGATACGCAGTATTTT
TRBV18	-	-	TRBJ2-7	CASSLTGTWGSYEQYF	TGTGCCAGCTCACTTACCGGGACCTGGGGCTCCTACGAGCAGTACTTC
TRBV20-1	many	-	TRBJ2-5	CSAGRLAGETQYF	TGCAGTGCTGGGCGACTGGCGGGAGAGACCCAGTACTTC
TRBV4-1	-	-	TRBJ1-3	CASSQGMVIGSGNTIYF	TGCGCCAGCAGCCAAGGAATGGTGATAGGCTCTGGAAACACCATATATTTT
TRBV5-1	-	-	TRBJ1-4	CASQEGATNEKLFF	TGCGCCAGTCAAGAGGGGGCAACTAATGAAAAACTGTTTTTT
TRBV20-1	-	-	TRBJ2-2	CSARDRTKRELFF	TGCAGTGCTAGGGACCGGACTAAAAGGGAGCTGTTTTTT
TRBV4-1	few	-	TRBJ2-2	CASSQELMDFLNTGELFF	TGCGCCAGCAGCCAAGAGCTGATGGACTTTCTGAACACCGGGGAGCTGTTTTTT
TRBV20-1	-	-	TRBJ2-2	CSARGRFEYSNTGELFF	TGCAGTGCTAGAGGTAGATTTGAATACTCAAACACCGGGGAGCTGTTTTTT
TRBV5-8	few	-	TRBJ2-1	CASSWGTFSYNEQFF	TGTGCCAGCAGCTGGGGGACTTTCTCCTACAATGAGCAGTTCTTC
TRBV10-1	few	-	TRBJ1-1	CASSDGDRRTEAFF	TGCGCCAGCAGTGATGGGGATCGGAGGACTGAAGCTTTCTTT
TRBV7-9	-	-	TRBJ2-1	CASSLDGLRNEQFF	TGTGCCAGCAGCTTAGACGGGCTGCGCAATGAGCAGTTCTTC
TRBV27	few	TRBD2	TRBJ2-3	CASIRSGRIPDTQYF	TGTGCCAGCATCCGTAGCGGGAGGATTCCAGATACGCAGTATTTT
TRBV12-3/TRBV12-4	many	-	TRBJ2-2	CASSGRGPGELFF	TGTGCCAGCAGTGGCAGGGGTCCCGGGGAGCTGTTTTTT
TRBV7-9	-	TRBD2	TRBJ2-3	CASSSIQTSGSFGDTQYF	TGTGCCAGCAGCTCGATTCAGACTAGCGGGAGCTTCGGAGATACGCAGTATTTT
TRBV18	-	-	TRBJ1-2	CASSHGPIYGYTF	TGTGCCAGCTCACACGGACCGATCTATGGCTACACCTTC
TRBV5-1	few	TRBD1	TRBJ1-1	CASSLRQGAWNTEAFF	TGCGCCAGCAGCTTGAGGCAGGGGGCATGGAACACTGAAGCTTTCTTT
TRBV28	few	-	TRBJ1-5	CASSQLYQPQHF	TGTGCCAGCAGTCAACTTTATCAGCCCCAGCATTTT
TRBV4-1	many	TRBD2	TRBJ2-3	CASSHPGRVSSGSESTDTQYF	TGCGCCAGCAGCCATCCCGGTCGGGTTTCTAGCGGGAGCGAGAGCACAGATACGCAGTATTTT
TRBV7-8	many	TRBD2	TRBJ2-3	CASSAPGLAVITDTQYF	TGTGCCAGCAGCGCTCCCGGACTAGCGGTAATCACAGATACGCAGTATTTT
TRBV20-1	few	-	TRBJ2-3	CSAQKRKTDTQYF	TGCAGTGCTCAGAAGCGGAAAACAGATACGCAGTATTTT
TRBV3-1	-	-	TRBJ1-2	CASSQIQGLVYGYTF	TGTGCCAGCAGCCAAATCCAGGGTCTTGTTTATGGCTACACCTTC
TRBV7-9	few	TRBD1	TRBJ1-1	CASSPGGAGTEAFF	TGTGCCAGCAGCCCAGGGGGCGCAGGGACTGAAGCTTTCTTT
TRBV7-9	many	-	TRBJ1-5	CASSRQGDQPQHF	TGTGCCAGCAGCCGGCAAGGGGATCAGCCCCAGCATTTT
TRBV6-6	few	-	TRBJ2-1	CASSPPGGGEVLYEQFF	TGTGCCAGCAGCCCCCCGGGGGGCGGCGAAGTGTTGTATGAGCAGTTCTTC
TRBV28	few	-	TRBJ2-6	CASSFGPSGANVLTF	TGTGCCAGCAGTTTTGGTCCGTCTGGGGCCAACGTCCTGACTTTC
TRBV12-3/TRBV12-4	-	-	TRBJ2-7	CASSSRAVSYEQYF	TGTGCCAGCAGTTCGCGGGCCGTATCCTACGAGCAGTACTTC
TRBV5-1	few	-	TRBJ2-5	CASSPETWGETQYF	TGCGCCAGCAGCCCGGAGACTTGGGGAGAGACCCAGTACTTC
TRBV29-1	few	TRBD1	TRBJ2-7	CSVDTGTGSYEQYF	TGCAGCGTTGATACGGGGACAGGGTCATACGAGCAGTACTTC
TRBV20-1	-	-	TRBJ1-2	CSAKTSLNYGYTF	TGCAGTGCCAAAACGTCTCTTAACTATGGCTACACCTTC
TRBV28	many	-	TRBJ2-3	CASSLFRERVDTQYF	TGTGCCAGCAGTTTATTTCGGGAGAGAGTAGATACGCAGTATTTT
TRBV29-1	few	-	TRBJ2-7	CSVDSGKRNEQYF	TGCAGCGTTGATTCCGGTAAGAGAAACGAGCAGTACTTC
TRBV28	-	-	TRBJ1-2	CASSLDGPNYGYTF	TGTGCCAGCAGTTTAGACGGGCCCAACTATGGCTACACCTTC